The subject of this entry is one T cell receptor beta chain. Its target is not known. This specimen comes from a study of T cells in Graves' hyperthyroidism and ophthalmopathy. Overall study context: Peripheral blood specimens were obtained at initial diagnosis, prior to any treatment. Regarding the study as a whole: Classification by a 13 V-J model distinguished ophthalmopathy from stable hyperthyroidism.

Amplified regions were TCR beta CDR3 sequences from RNA transcripts. TCR CDR3 underwent first-round RT-PCR with the HTBI primer set. Via MiXCR, TCRdb re-called the multiplex PCR reads, giving one row per CDR3 protein. The table records around 520,000 distinct CDR3 sequences, around 14% of them present only once. The receptor was derived from a woman aged 18-29 years with Graves' hyperthyroidism. The sample was blood.

For the CDR3, the DNA is TGTGCCAGCAGCTTGTATTCTGGATATGAGCAGTTCTTC. As protein: CASSLYSGYEQFF. The J gene is TRBJ2-1, the V gene TRBV7-7, with unresolved D. The CDR3 length is 13 residues. Per germline, CDR1 SSHAT and CDR2 FNYEAQ (reference sequence). Trimming took 3 bases from V and 8 from J, leaving 11 bases between them. The full variable domain, its missing parts supplied by reference TRBV7-7 and TRBJ2-1, is GAGVSQSPRYKVTKRGQDVTLRCDPISSHATLYWYQQALGQGPEFLTYFNYEAQPDKSGLPSDRFSAERPEGSISTLTIQRTEQRDSAMYRCASSLYSGYEQFFGPGTRLTVL.